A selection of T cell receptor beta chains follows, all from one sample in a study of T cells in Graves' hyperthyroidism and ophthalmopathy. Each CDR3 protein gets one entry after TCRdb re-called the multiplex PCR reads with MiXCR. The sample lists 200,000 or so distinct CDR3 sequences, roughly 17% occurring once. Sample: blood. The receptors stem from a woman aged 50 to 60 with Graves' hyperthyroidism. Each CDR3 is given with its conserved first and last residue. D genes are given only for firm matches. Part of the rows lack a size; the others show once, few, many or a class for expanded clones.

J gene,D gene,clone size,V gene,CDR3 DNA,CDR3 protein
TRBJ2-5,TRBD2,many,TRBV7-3,TGTGCCAGCAGCCAAATAGCGGGAGTGGGAGAGACCCAGTACTTC,CASSQIAGVGETQYF
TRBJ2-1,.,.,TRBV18,TGTGCCAGCTCAGGCATTACTGAGCAGTTCTTC,CASSGITEQFF
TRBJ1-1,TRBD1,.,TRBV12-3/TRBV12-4,TGTGCCAGCAGTTACGGACAGGATCTGAACACTGAAGCTTTCTTT,CASSYGQDLNTEAFF
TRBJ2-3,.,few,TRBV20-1,TGCAGTGCGGGGGCCTTATGGACAGATACGCAGTATTTT,CSAGALWTDTQYF
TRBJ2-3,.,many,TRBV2,TGTGCCAGCAGAGAACAGGGTGGGGGAGATACGCAGTATTTT,CASREQGGGDTQYF
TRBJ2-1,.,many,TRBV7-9,TGTGCCAGCAGCTTAGTTGGGAGTCGACTAGTGAGGAGGGATGAGCAGTTCTTC,CASSLVGSRLVRRDEQFF
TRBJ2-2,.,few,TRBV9,TGTGCCAGCAGCGTATCGGGTCTGGGGGGTACGACCGGGGAGCTGTTTTTT,CASSVSGLGGTTGELFF
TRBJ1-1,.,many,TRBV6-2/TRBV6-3,TGTGCCAGCAGTTACAAAGGGAGGACTGAAGCTTTCTTT,CASSYKGRTEAFF
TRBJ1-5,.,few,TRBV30,TGTGCCTGGAGGCAGCCGGGGAGCAATCAGCCCCAGCATTTT,CAWRQPGSNQPQHF
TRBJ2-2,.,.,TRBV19,TGTGCCAGTAGTTCCGGACAGAAGAACACCGGGGAGCTGTTTTTT,CASSSGQKNTGELFF
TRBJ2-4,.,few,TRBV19,TGTGCCAGTAGCCCTCTCGGGGTTTTGGGAAACATTCAGTACTTC,CASSPLGVLGNIQYF
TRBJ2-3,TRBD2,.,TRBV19,TGTGCCAGTAGCAAACTATCGGCGGGAGTTTACGATACGCAGTATTTT,CASSKLSAGVYDTQYF
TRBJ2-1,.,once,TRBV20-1,TGCAGTGCTAGAGGTTCCGGGAATTACAATGAGCAGTTCTTC,CSARGSGNYNEQFF
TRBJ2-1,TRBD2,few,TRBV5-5,TGTGCCAGCAGCTTGTTTCTCGCGGGAGAGTCCTACAATGAGCAGTTCTTC,CASSLFLAGESYNEQFF
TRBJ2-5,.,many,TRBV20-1,TGCAGTGCTATATGGGGCGCGGAGACCCAGTACTTC,CSAIWGAETQYF
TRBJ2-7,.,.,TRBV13,TGTGCCAGCAGCTTATTTAGCGGCTACGAGCAGTACTTC,CASSLFSGYEQYF
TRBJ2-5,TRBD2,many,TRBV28,TGTGCCAGCAACGGGGGGGCGCTATTTCAAGAGACCCAGTACTTC,CASNGGALFQETQYF
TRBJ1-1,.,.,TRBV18,TGTGCCAGCTCACCGAACAGCGGGTGGGGCAGCTACACTGAAGCTTTCTTT,CASSPNSGWGSYTEAFF
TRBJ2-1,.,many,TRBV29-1,TGCAGCGTTTCCGGGTCCCGGAGCTCCTACAATGAGCAGTTCTTC,CSVSGSRSSYNEQFF
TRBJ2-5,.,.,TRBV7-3,TGTGCCAGCAGCTTAACTTCGGGGCCCCAAGAGACCCAGTACTTC,CASSLTSGPQETQYF
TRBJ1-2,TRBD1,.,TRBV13,TGTGCCAGCAGCTTACTCTTTCCGGGACAGGGAACCTCGCATAACTATGGCTACACCTTC,CASSLLFPGQGTSHNYGYTF
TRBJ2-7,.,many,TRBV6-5,TGTGCCAGCAGTTACTTGGGTGGCATCGCCTACGAGCAGTACTTC,CASSYLGGIAYEQYF
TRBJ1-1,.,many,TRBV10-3,TGTGCCATCAGTGAGTCTTACAGAATGAACACTGAAGCTTTCTTT,CAISESYRMNTEAFF
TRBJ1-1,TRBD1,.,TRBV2,TGTGCCAGCATTAAGACAGGGGGCTACACTGAAGCTTTCTTT,CASIKTGGYTEAFF
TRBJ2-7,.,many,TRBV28,TGTGCCAGCAGTGCATCCCAGCGCCAGCAGTACTTC,CASSASQRQQYF
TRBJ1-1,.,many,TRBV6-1,TGTGCCAGCAGGCAGGGGTGGAGCACTGAAGCTTTCTTT,CASRQGWSTEAFF
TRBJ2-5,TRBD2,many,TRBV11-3,TGTGCCAGCAGCTTATCACTGCGACGGACTAGCGACGAGACCCAGTACTTC,CASSLSLRRTSDETQYF
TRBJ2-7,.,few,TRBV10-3,TGTGCCATCAGTGCCGGCGGTGGTAGCGGCCACGAGCAGTACTTC,CAISAGGGSGHEQYF
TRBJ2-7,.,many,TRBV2,TGTGCCAGCAGGGATATTTTGGCGGGGAGCTCCTACGAGCAGTACTTC,CASRDILAGSSYEQYF
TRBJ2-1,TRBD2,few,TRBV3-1,TGTGCCAGCAGCCGCCTAGCGGGAGGGTTGGATGAGCAGTTCTTC,CASSRLAGGLDEQFF
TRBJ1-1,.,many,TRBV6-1,TGTGCCAGCAGGACCCAGGGCCCTGAAGCTTTCTTT,CASRTQGPEAFF
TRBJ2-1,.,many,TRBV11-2,TGTGCCAGCAGCTTGTTTGGTCGGATGAGCTCCTACAATGAGCAGTTCTTC,CASSLFGRMSSYNEQFF
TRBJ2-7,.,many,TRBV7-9,TGTGCCAGCAGCTTAGATACAGGATACGAGCAGTACTTC,CASSLDTGYEQYF
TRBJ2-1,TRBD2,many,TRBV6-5,TGTGCCAGCAGTTACGGGGCCCGGCTAGCGGTTTACAATGAGCAGTTCTTC,CASSYGARLAVYNEQFF
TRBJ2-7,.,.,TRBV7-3,TGTGCCAGCAGCTTTGCTGGCGGCATAGCCTACGAGCAGTACTTC,CASSFAGGIAYEQYF
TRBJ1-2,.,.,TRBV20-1,TGCAGTGCTAGAGATGCGGGGAGCAACTATGGCTACACCTTC,CSARDAGSNYGYTF
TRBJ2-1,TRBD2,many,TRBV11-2,TGTGCCAGCAGCTTAGGTGGGTTATCCCTTATAGCGGGAGCCCACAATGAGCAGTTCTTC,CASSLGGLSLIAGAHNEQFF
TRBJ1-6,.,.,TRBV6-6,TGTGCCAGCAGTTACTCGCAGAGGACAGCTAATTCACCCCTCCACTTT,CASSYSQRTANSPLHF
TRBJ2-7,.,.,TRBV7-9,TGTGCCAGCAGTTTCGGGACACCTCAGGTCTACGAGCAGTACTTC,CASSFGTPQVYEQYF
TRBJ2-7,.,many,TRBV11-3,TGTGCCAGCAGCTTAGACCCACAGGGCTCCTACGAGCAGTACTTC,CASSLDPQGSYEQYF
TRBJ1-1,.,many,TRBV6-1,TGTGCCAGCAGTCATCGGGGGCAAGGCAACACTGAAGCTTTCTTT,CASSHRGQGNTEAFF
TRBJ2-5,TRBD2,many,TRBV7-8,TGTGCCAGCAGAGGACTAGCGGGAGGGCCCGGTGAGACCCAGTACTTC,CASRGLAGGPGETQYF
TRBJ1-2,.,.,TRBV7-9,TGTGCCAGCAGCTCCCCCGCGGGTGGGCCTCACAACTATGGCTACACCTTC,CASSSPAGGPHNYGYTF
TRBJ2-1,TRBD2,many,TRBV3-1,TGTGCCAGCAGCCTATCTGGGACTAGCCCCCACAATGAGCAGTTCTTC,CASSLSGTSPHNEQFF
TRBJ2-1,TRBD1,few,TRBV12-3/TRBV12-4,TGTGCCAGCAGCCGGGCCGGGACAGCTTACAATGAGCAGTTCTTC,CASSRAGTAYNEQFF
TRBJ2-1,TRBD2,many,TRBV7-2,TGTGCCAGTGGGAAAGCGGGGAGCTCCTACAATGAGCAGTTCTTC,CASGKAGSSYNEQFF
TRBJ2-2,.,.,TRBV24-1,TGTGCCACCAGTGATTTGACAGTTAACACCGGGGAGCTGTTTTTT,CATSDLTVNTGELFF
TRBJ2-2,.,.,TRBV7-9,TGTGCCAGCAGCCTATGGACTGGGGGGACCGGGGAGCTGTTTTTT,CASSLWTGGTGELFF
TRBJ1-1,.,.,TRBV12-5,TGTGCTAGTGGTGACGGCCGGGGGCCGAACACTGAAGCTTTCTTT,CASGDGRGPNTEAFF
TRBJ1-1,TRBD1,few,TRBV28,TGTGCCAGCAGTACTGCAGGGGGCGCGGGCACTGAAGCTTTCTTT,CASSTAGGAGTEAFF
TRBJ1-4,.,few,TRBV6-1,TGTGCCAGCAGTGAATTAAGCCTCGGGAAACTGTTTTTT,CASSELSLGKLFF
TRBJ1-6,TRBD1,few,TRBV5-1,TGCGCCAGCAGCTTCGGACAGGGTCATTCACCCCTCCACTTT,CASSFGQGHSPLHF
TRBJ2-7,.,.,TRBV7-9,TGTGCCAGCGGCTTACTTAGTGAAACCTACGAGCAGTACTTC,CASGLLSETYEQYF
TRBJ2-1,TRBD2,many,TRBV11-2,TGTGCCAGCAGCTTGTACGGGCCTAGCGGGTTCTTC,CASSLYGPSGFF
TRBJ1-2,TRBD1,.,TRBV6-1,TGTGCCAGCACTCCAGTGACAGGGAGCGCTTTCCCTAGTGGCTACACCTTC,CASTPVTGSAFPSGYTF